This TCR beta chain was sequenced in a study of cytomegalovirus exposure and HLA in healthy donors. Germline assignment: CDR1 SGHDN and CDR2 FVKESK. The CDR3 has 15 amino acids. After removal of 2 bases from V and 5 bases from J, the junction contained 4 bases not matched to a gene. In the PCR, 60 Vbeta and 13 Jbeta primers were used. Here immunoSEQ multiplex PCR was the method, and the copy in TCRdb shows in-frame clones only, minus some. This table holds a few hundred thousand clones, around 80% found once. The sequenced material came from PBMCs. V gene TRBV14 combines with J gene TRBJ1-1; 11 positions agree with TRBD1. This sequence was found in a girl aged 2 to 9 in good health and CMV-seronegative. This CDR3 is CASSQWTGGITEAFF. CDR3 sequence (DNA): TGTGCCAGCAGCCAATGGACAGGGGGCATAACTGAAGCTTTCTTT. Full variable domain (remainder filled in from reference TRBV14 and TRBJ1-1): EAGVTQFPSHSVIEKGQTVTLRCDPISGHDNLYWYRRVMGKEIKFLLHFVKESKQDESGMPNNRFLAERTGGTYSTLKVQPAELEDSGVYFCASSQWTGGITEAFFGQGTRLTVV.